This entry describes one T cell receptor beta chain. It has no known antigen specificity. No clone much larger than this one lies a single base away; base qualities are absent. Library construction relied on the immunoSEQ multiplex PCR assay. The deep sequencing platform assayed 80,000 to 100,000 TCR templates per sample. Genomic DNA extracted from sorted T cells was used for TCRbeta CDR3 sequencing. From the authors' description of their analysis: The R programming language was used for the clonal analysis of the TCRbeta CDR3 data. Alloreactive CD4+ and CD8+ clones were defined by comparing unstimulated samples with post-reaction CFSE-low samples. By matching sequences to the repertoires of sorted unstimulated Treg and non-Treg cells, each alloreactive CD4+ clone was assigned a regulatory or non-regulatory origin. TCRdb obtained this table from immuneACCESS and retained in-frame rearrangements with V and J assigned. These tables miss some clones; where compared with another copy, unresolved V genes account for less than half of the shortfall, and the remainder is unexplained. The DNA gave D and trimming, while V, J and clone size come from that table. The sample yields tens of thousands of clones; around 90% were counted once. The top ten constitute more than 1.5% of the sample.

Sorted unstimulated T cells and proliferating T cells recovered from mixed lymphocyte reactions were subjected to TCRbeta CDR3 sequencing. Fresh whole blood from about eleven HLA-typed healthy donors served as the source for isolating PBMCs. Unstimulated CD4+ regulatory T cells were FACS-sorted to map the origin of alloreactive clones. The data were obtained in a study of siplizumab effects on memory and regulatory T cells (dated by TCRdb to between 2018 and 2021). With respect to the entire study: The study examined how the anti-CD2 antibody siplizumab affects alloreactive T-cell subsets in allogeneic mixed lymphocyte reactions built from human PBMCs.

The research as a whole found: The suppressive function of proliferating Tregs from siplizumab cultures was not functionally confirmed. A naive or memory phenotype could not be assigned to roughly 80-95% of proliferating CD4+ or CD8+ clones. Of the alloreactive CD4+ clones that could be mapped, the Treg-derived share averaged 68.8% with siplizumab compared with around 27% in control reactions. Sequences below about 10^-5 frequency were poorly captured, so only a minor fraction of alloreactive clones could be mapped to unstimulated subsets. Unstimulated naive T cells appeared to be more diverse than memory T cells, and naive cells seemed to make a substantial contribution to the alloresponse. The cumulative frequency of alloreactive sequences traceable to unstimulated CD4+ memory T cells was significantly reduced by siplizumab.

The receptor's source is a human donor in good health. Sequences were obtained from Tregs sorted from blood.

The CDR3 sequence is CATLTLSGGQETQYF. The DNA sequence is given as TGTGCCACCCTAACCCTATCTGGGGGCCAAGAGACCCAGTACTTC. The sequence links TRBV28 to TRBJ2-5, with the D call tentatively TRBD1 or TRBD2, each fitting 5 bases. The junction carries 19 bases between V and J, which are trimmed by 10 bases and 1 base respectively. CDR1 and CDR2 are drawn from the germline V gene: MDHEN, SYDVKM. The CDR3 spans 15 residues, from the cysteine through the phenylalanine. The retained sequence is limited to the CDR3, 45 bases, with the frame set at the first base. Beyond the CDR3, the reference TRBV28 and TRBJ2-5 genes provide the residues; the full variable domain reads: DVKVTQSSRYLVKRTGEKVFLECVQDMDHENMFWYRQDPGLGLRLIYFSYDVKMKEKGDIPEGYSVSREKKERFSLILESASTNQTSMYLCATLTLSGGQETQYFGPGTRLLVL.